This TCR beta chain was recovered during a study of cytomegalovirus exposure and HLA in healthy donors. General study findings and limits: Cytomegalovirus association was assigned to about 150 TCR beta chains.

Using immunoSEQ multiplex PCR, the repertoire was profiled, and TCRdb retains in-frame clones only, with some absent. The sample lists roughly 180,000 clones; roughly nine tenths were seen once. This clone was detected once. Its antigen is still unknown. Germline V gene lookup returns CDR1 LNHDA and CDR2 SQIVND (reference sequence). J was trimmed by 5 bases and V by 7 bases; bases with no gene match: 4. The CDR3 has 13 amino acids. The receptor was isolated from a man aged 25 to 40 in good health and CMV-seropositive. Sequencing was performed on PBMCs. V gene TRBV19 combines with J gene TRBJ2-4; TRBD1 agrees at 8 bases. CDR3 sequence: CASNQGAENIQYF. Here the CDR3 DNA reads TGTGCCAGTAACCAGGGGGCCGAAAACATTCAGTACTTC.